Included here is one T cell receptor beta chain sequence, with context. The V segment lost 0 bases and the J segment 5 bases; nucleotides outside the gene matches: 10. The CDR3 is 18 residues long. Per germline, CDR1 MGHRA and CDR2 YSYEKL. This sample was taken from a study of blood T cell repertoires in COVID-19. Whole-study context: Collection of acute and convalescent COVID-19 samples took place in the United States, Italy and Spain. From T cells, B-cell-depleted T cells, or PBMCs came the material, which was cDNA or gDNA.

In the original analysis: Scientists estimated how many nucleated cells there were by amplifying reference gene primers. The table came from immunoSEQ multiplex PCR; TCRdb's copy has only in-frame clones and leaves some out. That table is the source of V, J and clone size, and D and trimming were worked out from the DNA. The sample has 80,000 to 100,000 clones, roughly 82% seen once. The sample comprised peripheral blood. This clonotype originated in a man in his 70s with active or convalescent COVID-19. This rearrangement joins TRBV4-1 to TRBJ2-5; 12 positions match TRBD2. Here the CDR3 reads CASSQDSSGGAWLETQYF. CDR3 coding DNA: TGCGCCAGCAGCCAAGATTCTAGCGGGGGGGCATGGTTGGAGACCCAGTACTTC.